This entry features one TCR beta chain sequence. The germline CDR1 and CDR2 sequences are SEHNR and FQNEAQ (reference sequence). V lost 3 bases, J lost 6 bases, and 4 bases stayed unmatched. The CDR3 covers 13 residues. The data were taken from a study of CDR3 diversity in severe acne. From the PCR reads, TCRdb called clonotypes with MiXCR, one entry per CDR3 protein. The sample consists of tens of thousands of distinct CDR3 sequences, approximately 51% of them appearing once. Sequencing was done on a sample of blood. This receptor was obtained from a male donor in good health, without acne. The gene calls are TRBV7-9 and TRBJ2-7; TRBD1 matches 8 bases. CDR3 DNA sequence: TGTGCCAGCAGCTTGGGACAGGAACTCGAGCAGTACTTC. Translation: CASSLGQELEQYF.